Sequencing of this TCR beta chain was carried out in a study of blood T cell repertoires in COVID-19. Original handling: Reference gene primers were amplified, and this amplification served to estimate nucleated cell counts. The protocol was immunoSEQ multiplex PCR, while the TCRdb copy is restricted to in-frame clones and leaves out a portion. Clone size and the V and J calls come from that table; the DNA yielded D and trimming. Of roughly 200,000 clones detected, 80% to 90% appear once; the ten largest clones hold about 9.3%. Which cohort a participant joined came from the clinical history participants gave. Sequences were obtained from PBMCs or T cells enriched from blood (not recorded which). The source is a man aged 18 to 30 with acute COVID-19.

This CDR3 reads CASSLGGQGARETQYF. The CDR3, as DNA: TGTGCCAGCAGCCTAGGGGGACAGGGGGCCCGAGAGACCCAGTACTTC. The J gene is TRBJ2-5, the V gene TRBV7-6; 12 bases line up with TRBD1. The V gene end was trimmed by 5 bases and the J gene end by 4 bases; junction bases not matched to a gene: 8. The CDR3 is 16 residues long. Germline V lookup: CDR1 SGHVS, CDR2 FNYEAQ.